These T cell receptor beta chains were read from a single sample in a study of blood T cell repertoires in COVID-19. Libraries were prepared by immunoSEQ multiplex PCR; TCRdb keeps only in-frame clonotypes and omits some of them. The data hold a few hundred thousand clones, with 80% to 90% observed a single time. Sequenced: peripheral blood. The receptors derive from a woman older than 75 with acute or convalescent COVID-19. CDR3s include the opening cysteine and the closing phenylalanine or tryptophan. A D gene is named only where the DNA matches it firmly. Rows give clone size only sometimes, using once, few, many, or a class for an expanded clone.

CDR3aa	CDR3nt	abundance	j_gene	v_gene	d_gene
CASSDAGGPVGELFF	TGTGCCAGTAGTGATGCGGGAGGGCCAGTCGGGGAGCTGTTTTTT	.	TRBJ2-2	TRBV19	TRBD2
CASSERGDASYEQYF	TGTGCCAGCAGTGAACGGGGTGATGCGAGCTACGAGCAGTACTTC	.	TRBJ2-7	TRBV6-1	.
CASTPPVGGGTSEAFF	TGTGCCAGTACCCCCCCTGTGGGGGGAGGAACGTCTGAAGCTTTCTTT	few	TRBJ1-1	TRBV19	.
CASSPVVDRAGANVLTF	TGTGCCAGCAGCCCAGTTGTGGACAGGGCTGGGGCCAACGTCCTGACTTTC	.	TRBJ2-6	TRBV21-1	.
CASSYGGRGSGYTF	TGTGCCAGCAGTTACGGGGGCCGAGGGAGTGGCTACACCTTC	once	TRBJ1-2	TRBV6-2/TRBV6-3	.
CASSPPDRSGTEAFF	TGTGCCAGCTCACCACCGGACAGGTCTGGCACTGAAGCTTTCTTT	.	TRBJ1-1	TRBV18	TRBD1
CASSLTVQETQYF	TGCGCCAGCAGCTTGACAGTCCAAGAGACCCAGTACTTC	once	TRBJ2-5	TRBV5-1	.
CASSLLRQGDTQYF	TGTGCCAGCAGTCTCCTCCGACAGGGAGATACGCAGTATTTT	.	TRBJ2-3	TRBV6-5	TRBD1
CASSLGGSGVGEKLFF	TGCGCCAGCAGCTTGGGCGGTTCGGGGGTCGGGGAAAAACTGTTTTTT	many	TRBJ1-4	TRBV5-1	.
CASSQAGHLNTEAFF	TGTGCCAGCAGCCAGGCCGGACATCTGAACACTGAAGCTTTCTTT	.	TRBJ1-1	TRBV3-1/TRBV3-2	.
CASSLTGVVETQYF	TGTGCCAGCAGCCTTACAGGGGTAGTGGAGACCCAGTACTTC	.	TRBJ2-5	TRBV5-4	TRBD1